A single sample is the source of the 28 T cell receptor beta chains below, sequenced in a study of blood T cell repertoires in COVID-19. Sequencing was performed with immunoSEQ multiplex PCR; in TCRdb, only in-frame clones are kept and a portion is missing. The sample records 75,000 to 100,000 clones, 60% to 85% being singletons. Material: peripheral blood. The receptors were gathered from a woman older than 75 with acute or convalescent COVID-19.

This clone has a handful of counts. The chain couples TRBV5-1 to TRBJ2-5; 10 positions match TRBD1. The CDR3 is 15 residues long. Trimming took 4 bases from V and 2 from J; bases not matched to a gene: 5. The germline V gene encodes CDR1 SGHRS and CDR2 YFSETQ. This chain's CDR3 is CASSGGQGVQETQYF. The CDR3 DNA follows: TGCGCCAGCAGCGGAGGACAGGGGGTGCAAGAGACCCAGTACTTC.

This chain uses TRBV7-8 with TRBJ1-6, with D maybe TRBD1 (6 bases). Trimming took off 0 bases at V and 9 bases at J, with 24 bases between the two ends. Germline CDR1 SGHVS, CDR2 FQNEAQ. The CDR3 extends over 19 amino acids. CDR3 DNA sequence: TGTGCCAGCAGCTTAGCCTGGACAGCCGGTGTTCTCCTCGGTTCACCCCTCCACTTT. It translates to CASSLAWTAGVLLGSPLHF. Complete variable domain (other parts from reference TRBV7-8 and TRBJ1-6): GAGVSQSPRYKVAKRGQDVALRCDPISGHVSLFWYQQALGQGPEFLTYFQNEAQLDKSGLPSDRFFAERPEGSVSTLKIQRTQQEDSAVYLCASSLAWTAGVLLGSPLHFGNGTRLTVT.

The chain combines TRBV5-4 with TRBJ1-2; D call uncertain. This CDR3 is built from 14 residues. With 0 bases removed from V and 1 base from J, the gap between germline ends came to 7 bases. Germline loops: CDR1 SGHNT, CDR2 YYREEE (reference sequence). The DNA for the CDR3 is TGTGCCAGCAGCTTGGCTGCCAGTAACTATGGCTACACCTTC. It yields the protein CASSLAASNYGYTF.

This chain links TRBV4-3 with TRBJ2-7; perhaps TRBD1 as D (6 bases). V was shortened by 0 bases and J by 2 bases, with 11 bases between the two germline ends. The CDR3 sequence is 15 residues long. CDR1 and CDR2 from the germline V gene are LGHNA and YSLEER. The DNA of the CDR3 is TGCGCCAGCAGCCAAGATTGGGACAAACCCTACGAGCAGTACTTC. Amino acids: CASSQDWDKPYEQYF.

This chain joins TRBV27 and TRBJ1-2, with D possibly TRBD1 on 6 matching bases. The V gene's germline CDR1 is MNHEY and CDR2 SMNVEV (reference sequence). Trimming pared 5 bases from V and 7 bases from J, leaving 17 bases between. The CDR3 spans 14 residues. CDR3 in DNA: TGTGCCAGCAGTCTTTTACAACAGGGCGGTGGCTACACCTTC. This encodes CASSLLQQGGGYTF.

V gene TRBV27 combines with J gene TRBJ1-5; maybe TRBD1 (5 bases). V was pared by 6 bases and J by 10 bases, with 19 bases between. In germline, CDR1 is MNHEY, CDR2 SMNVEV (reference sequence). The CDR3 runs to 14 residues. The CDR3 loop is CASSPLGGWIPQHF. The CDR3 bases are TGTGCCAGCAGCCCTTTGGGGGGGTGGATCCCCCAGCATTTT.

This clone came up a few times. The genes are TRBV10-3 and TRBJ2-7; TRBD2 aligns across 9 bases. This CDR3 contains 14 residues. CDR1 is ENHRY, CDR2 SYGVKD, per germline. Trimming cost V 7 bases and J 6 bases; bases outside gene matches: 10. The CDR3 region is CAITTQREATEQYF. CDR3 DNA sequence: TGTGCCATCACCACCCAGCGGGAGGCTACCGAGCAGTACTTC.

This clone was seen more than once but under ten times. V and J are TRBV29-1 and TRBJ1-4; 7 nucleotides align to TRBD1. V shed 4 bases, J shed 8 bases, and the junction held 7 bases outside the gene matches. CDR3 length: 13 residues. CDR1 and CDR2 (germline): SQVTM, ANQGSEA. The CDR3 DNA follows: TGCAGCGTTGGAACAGGGGAACGAGAAAAACTGTTTTTT. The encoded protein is CSVGTGEREKLFF.

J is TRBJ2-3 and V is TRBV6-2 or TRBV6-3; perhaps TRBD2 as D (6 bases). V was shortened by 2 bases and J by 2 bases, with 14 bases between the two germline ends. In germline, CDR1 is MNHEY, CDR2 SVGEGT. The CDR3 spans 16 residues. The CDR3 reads CASSYALRGHTDTQYF. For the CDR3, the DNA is TGTGCCAGCAGTTACGCCTTGCGGGGTCACACAGATACGCAGTATTTT.

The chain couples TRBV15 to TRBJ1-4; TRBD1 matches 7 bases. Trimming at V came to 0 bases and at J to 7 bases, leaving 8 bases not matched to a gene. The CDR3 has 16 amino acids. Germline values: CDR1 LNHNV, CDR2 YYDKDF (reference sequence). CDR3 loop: CATSRDPRQGVEKLFF. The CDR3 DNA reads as TGTGCCACCAGCAGAGATCCGAGACAGGGAGTTGAAAAACTGTTTTTT.

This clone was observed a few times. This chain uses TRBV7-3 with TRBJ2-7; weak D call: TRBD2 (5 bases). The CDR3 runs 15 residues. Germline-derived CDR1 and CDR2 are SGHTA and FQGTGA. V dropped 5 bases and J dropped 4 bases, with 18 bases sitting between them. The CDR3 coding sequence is TGTGCCAGCAGCCCCTGGGCGGGTGGAGGTTACGAGCAGTACTTC. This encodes CASSPWAGGGYEQYF.

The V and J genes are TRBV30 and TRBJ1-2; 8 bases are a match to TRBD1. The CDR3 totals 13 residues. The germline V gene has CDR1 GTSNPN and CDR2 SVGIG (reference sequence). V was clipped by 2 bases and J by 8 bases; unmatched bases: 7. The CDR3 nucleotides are TGTGCCTGGAGTAAAGGACAGGGCGAAGGCTACACCTTC. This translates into CAWSKGQGEGYTF. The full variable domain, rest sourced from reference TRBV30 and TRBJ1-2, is SQTIHQWPATLVQPVGSPLSLECTVEGTSNPNLYWYRQAAGRGLQLLFYSVGIGQISSEVPQNLSASRPQDRQFILSSKKLLLSDSGFYLCAWSKGQGEGYTFGSGTRLTVV.

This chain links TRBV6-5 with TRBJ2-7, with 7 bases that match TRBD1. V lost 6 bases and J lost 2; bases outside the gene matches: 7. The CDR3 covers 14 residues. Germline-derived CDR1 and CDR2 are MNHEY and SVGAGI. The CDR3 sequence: CASRRGRLTYEQYF. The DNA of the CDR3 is TGTGCCAGCAGAAGGGGGCGCTTGACCTACGAGCAGTACTTC.

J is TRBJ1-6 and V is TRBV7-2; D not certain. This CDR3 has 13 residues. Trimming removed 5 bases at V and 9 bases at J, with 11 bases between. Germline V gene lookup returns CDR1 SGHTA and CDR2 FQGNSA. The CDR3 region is CASSQDYSSPLHF. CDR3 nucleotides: TGTGCCAGCAGCCAAGATTACAGTTCACCCCTCCACTTT.

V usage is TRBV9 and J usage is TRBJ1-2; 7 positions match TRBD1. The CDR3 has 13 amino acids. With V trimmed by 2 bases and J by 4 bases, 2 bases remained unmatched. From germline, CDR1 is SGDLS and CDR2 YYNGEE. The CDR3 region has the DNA TGTGCCAGCAGCGTGGGACAGTCCTATGGCTACACCTTC. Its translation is CASSVGQSYGYTF.

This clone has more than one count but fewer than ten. DNA for the CDR3: TGTGCCAGCTGGGAGGTGTGGACTGAAGCTTTCTTT. It specifies CASWEVWTEAFF. The chain has TRBV6-5 and TRBJ1-1; D is ambiguous. Trimming took off 8 bases at V and 5 bases at J, with 12 bases between the two ends. There are 12 residues in the CDR3. Germline CDR1 is MNHEY and CDR2 is SVGAGI.

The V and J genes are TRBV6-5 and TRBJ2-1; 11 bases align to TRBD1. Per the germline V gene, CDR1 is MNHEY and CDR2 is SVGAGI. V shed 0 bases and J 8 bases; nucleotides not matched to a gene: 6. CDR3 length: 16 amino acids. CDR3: CASSYSGTGGFDEQFF. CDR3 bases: TGTGCCAGCAGTTACTCGGGGACAGGGGGTTTCGATGAGCAGTTCTTC.

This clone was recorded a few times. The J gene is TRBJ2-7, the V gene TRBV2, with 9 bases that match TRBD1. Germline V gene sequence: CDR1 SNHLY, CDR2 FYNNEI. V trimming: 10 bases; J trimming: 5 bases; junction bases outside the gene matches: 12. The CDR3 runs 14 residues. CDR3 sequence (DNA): TGTGCCATCTTGGGACAGGGAGGTAACAACGAGCAGTACTTC. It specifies CAILGQGGNNEQYF.

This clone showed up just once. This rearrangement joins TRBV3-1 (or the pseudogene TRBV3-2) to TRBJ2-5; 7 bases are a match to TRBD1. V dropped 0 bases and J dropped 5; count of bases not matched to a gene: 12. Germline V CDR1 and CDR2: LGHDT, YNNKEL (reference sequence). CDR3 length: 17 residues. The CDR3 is CASSQERGRGTGETQYF. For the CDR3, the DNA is TGTGCCAGCAGCCAAGAACGGGGCAGGGGGACGGGCGAGACCCAGTACTTC.

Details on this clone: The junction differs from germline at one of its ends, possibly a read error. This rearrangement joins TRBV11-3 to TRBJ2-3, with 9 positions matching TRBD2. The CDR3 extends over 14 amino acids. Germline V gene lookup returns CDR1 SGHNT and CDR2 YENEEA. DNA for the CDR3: TGTGCCAGCAGCCCTGGGACTAGCATAGATACGCAGTATTTT. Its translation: CASSPGTSIDTQYF.

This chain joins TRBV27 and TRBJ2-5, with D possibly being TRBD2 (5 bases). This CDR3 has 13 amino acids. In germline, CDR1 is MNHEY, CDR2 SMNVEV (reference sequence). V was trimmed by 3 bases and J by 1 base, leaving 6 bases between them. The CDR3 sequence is CASSFAGQETQYF. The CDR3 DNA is TGTGCCAGCAGTTTCGCGGGCCAAGAGACCCAGTACTTC.

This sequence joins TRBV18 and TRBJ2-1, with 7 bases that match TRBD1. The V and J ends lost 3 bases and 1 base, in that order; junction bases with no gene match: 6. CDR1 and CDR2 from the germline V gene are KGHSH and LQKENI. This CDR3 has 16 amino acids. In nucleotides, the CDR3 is TGTGCCAGCTCACCGCCGACAGGGTGGTCCTACAATGAGCAGTTCTTC. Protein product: CASSPPTGWSYNEQFF.

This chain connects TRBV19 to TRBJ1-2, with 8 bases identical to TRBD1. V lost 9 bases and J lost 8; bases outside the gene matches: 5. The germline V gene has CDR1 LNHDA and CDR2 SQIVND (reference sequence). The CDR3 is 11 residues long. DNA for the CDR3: TGTGCCAGCCGGACAGGGAGAGGCTACACCTTC. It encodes CASRTGRGYTF. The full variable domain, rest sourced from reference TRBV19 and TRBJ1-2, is DGGITQSPKYLFRKEGQNVTLSCEQNLNHDAMYWYRQDPGQGLRLIYYSQIVNDFQKGDIAEGYSVSREKKESFPLTVTSAQKNPTAFYLCASRTGRGYTFGSGTRLTVV.

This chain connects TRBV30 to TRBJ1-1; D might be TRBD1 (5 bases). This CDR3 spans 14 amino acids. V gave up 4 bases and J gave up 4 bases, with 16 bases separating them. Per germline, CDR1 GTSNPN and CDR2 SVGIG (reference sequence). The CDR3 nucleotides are TGTGCCTGGACAGGGTCCAACAAGGGCACTGAAGCTTTCTTT. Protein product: CAWTGSNKGTEAFF.

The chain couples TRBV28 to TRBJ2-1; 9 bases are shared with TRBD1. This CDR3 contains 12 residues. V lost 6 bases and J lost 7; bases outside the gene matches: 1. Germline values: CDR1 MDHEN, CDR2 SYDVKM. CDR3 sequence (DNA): TGTGCCAGCAGCGGACAGGGGAATGAGCAGTTCTTC. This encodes CASSGQGNEQFF.

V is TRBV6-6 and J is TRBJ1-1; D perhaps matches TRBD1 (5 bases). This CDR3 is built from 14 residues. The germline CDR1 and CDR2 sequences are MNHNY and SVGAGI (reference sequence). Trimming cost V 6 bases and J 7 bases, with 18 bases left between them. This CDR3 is CASSSRSGGGEAFF. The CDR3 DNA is TGTGCCAGCAGCTCGCGGTCCGGGGGAGGTGAAGCTTTCTTT.

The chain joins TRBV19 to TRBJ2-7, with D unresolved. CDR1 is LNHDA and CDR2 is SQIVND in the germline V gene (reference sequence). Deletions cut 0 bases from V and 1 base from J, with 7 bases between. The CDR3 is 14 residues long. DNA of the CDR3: TGTGCCAGTAGTATAGATGGCATTTCCTACGAGCAGTACTTC. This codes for CASSIDGISYEQYF.

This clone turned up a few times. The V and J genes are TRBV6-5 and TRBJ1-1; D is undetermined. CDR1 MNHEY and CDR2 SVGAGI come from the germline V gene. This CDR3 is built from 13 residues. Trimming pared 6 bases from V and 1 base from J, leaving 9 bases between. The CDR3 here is CASRATSNTEAFF. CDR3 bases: TGTGCCAGCAGGGCGACATCGAACACTGAAGCTTTCTTT.